The source of this T cell receptor beta chain is a study of blood T cell repertoires in COVID-19. Unmatched junction bases numbered 13, after V lost 1 base and J lost 8 bases. This CDR3 is 17 amino acids long. Original methodology: By means of reference gene primer amplification, nucleated cell counts were estimated. The assay was immunoSEQ multiplex PCR, and TCRdb's table has in-frame clones only and misses some. V, J and clone size are those of that table, while D and trimming were read from the DNA. The sample yields around 200,000 clones, around 88% seen once. In this sample, this clone turned up a few times.

The clonotype originates from a man aged 45-65 years with active or convalescent COVID-19. The V gene is TRBV23-1, the J gene TRBJ1-4; 7 bases map to TRBD1. TRBV23-1 is given ORF status, its function remaining uncertain. The sample taken for sequencing was peripheral blood. DNA for the CDR3: TGCGCCAGCAGTCAATTACTCGCGACAGGGAGAGGAGAAAAACTGTTTTTT. This encodes CASSQLLATGRGEKLFF.